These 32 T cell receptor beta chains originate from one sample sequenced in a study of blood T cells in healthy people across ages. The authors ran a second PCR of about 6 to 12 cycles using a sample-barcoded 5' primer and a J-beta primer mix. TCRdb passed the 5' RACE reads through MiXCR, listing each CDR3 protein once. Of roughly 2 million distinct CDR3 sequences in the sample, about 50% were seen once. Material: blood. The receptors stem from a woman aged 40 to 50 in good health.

CDR3 nucleotide sequence: TGTGCCAGCAGATTCGGGACAGGGGACAGCTATGGCTACACCTTC. It yields the protein CASRFGTGDSYGYTF. J is TRBJ1-2 and V is TRBV6-5; 10 bases fit TRBD1. With V trimmed by 6 bases and J by 4 bases, 8 bases remained unmatched. Germline assignment: CDR1 MNHEY and CDR2 SVGAGI. There are 15 residues in the CDR3.

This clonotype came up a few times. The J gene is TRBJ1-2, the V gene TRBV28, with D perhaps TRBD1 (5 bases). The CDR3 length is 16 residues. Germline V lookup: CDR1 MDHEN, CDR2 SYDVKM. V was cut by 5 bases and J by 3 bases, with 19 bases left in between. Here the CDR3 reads CASSLQWGGTDYGYTF. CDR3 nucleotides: TGTGCCAGCAGTCTCCAATGGGGGGGGACCGACTATGGCTACACCTTC.

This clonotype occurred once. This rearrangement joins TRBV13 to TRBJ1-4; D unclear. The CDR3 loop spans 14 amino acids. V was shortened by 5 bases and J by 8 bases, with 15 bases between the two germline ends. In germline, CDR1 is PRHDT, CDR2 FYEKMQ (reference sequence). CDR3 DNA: TGTGCCAGCAGCGTGGGCAGGATAGTGGAAAAACTGTTTTTT. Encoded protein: CASSVGRIVEKLFF.

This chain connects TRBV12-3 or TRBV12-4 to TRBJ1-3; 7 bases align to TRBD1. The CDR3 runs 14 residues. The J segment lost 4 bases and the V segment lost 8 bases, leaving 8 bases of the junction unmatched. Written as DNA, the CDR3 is TGTGCCAGCGCCAGACAGGGTTCGGGAAACACCATATATTTT. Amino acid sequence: CASARQGSGNTIYF.

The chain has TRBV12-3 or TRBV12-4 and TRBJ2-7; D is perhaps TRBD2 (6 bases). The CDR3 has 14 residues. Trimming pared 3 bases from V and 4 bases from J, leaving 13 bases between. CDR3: CASSFAGSVYEQYF. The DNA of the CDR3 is TGTGCCAGCAGTTTTGCGGGGAGCGTTTACGAGCAGTACTTC.

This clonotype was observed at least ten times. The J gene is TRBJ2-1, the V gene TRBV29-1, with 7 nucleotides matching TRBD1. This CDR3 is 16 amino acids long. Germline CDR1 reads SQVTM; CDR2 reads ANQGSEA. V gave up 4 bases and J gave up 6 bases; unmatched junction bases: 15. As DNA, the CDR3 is TGCAGCGTTGCCCCGTGGGGCGACAGGGCCCTCAATGAGCAGTTCTTC. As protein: CSVAPWGDRALNEQFF.

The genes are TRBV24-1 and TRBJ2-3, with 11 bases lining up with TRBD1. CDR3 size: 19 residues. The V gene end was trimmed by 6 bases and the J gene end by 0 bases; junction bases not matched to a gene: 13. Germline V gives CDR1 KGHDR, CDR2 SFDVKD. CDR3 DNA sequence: TGTGCCACCAGTCCCCTTAGGAGGACAGGGGGCCCTAGCACAGATACGCAGTATTTT. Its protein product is CATSPLRRTGGPSTDTQYF.

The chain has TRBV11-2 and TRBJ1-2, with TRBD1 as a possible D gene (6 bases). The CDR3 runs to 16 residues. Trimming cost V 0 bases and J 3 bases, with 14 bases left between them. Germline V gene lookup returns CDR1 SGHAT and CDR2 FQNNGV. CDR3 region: CASSLEIEGVDYGYTF. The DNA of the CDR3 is TGTGCCAGCAGCTTAGAAATCGAGGGGGTGGACTATGGCTACACCTTC.

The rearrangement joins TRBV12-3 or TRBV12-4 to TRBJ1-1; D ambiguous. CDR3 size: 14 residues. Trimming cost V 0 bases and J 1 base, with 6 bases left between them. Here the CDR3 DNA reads TGTGCCAGCAGTTTAGCAGGTACGAACACTGAAGCTTTCTTT. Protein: CASSLAGTNTEAFF.

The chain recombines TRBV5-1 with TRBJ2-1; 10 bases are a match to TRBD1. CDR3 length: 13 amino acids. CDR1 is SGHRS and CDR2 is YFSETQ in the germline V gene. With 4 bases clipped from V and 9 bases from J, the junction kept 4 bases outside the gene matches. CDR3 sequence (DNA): TGCGCCAGCAGCCGACAGGGGGCCGGTGAGCAGTTCTTC. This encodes CASSRQGAGEQFF.

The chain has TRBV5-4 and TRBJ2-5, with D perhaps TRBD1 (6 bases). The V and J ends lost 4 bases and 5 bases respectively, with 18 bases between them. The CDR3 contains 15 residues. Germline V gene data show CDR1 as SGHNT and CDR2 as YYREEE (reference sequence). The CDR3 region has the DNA TGTGCCAGCAGCGCCACAGGGTTTGGGGTGGAGACCCAGTACTTC. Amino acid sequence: CASSATGFGVETQYF. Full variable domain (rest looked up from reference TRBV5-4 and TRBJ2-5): ETGVTQSPTHLIKTRGQQVTLRCSSQSGHNTVSWYQQALGQGPQFIFQYYREEENGRGNFPPRFSGLQFPNYSSELNVNALELDDSALYLCASSATGFGVETQYFGPGTRLLVL.

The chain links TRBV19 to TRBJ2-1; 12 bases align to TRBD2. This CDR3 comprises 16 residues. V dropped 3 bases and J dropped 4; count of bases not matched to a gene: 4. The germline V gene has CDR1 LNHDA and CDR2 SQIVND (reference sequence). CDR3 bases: TGTGCCAGTAGTATTCTAGCGGGGGGGCGGTACAATGAGCAGTTCTTC. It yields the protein CASSILAGGRYNEQFF.

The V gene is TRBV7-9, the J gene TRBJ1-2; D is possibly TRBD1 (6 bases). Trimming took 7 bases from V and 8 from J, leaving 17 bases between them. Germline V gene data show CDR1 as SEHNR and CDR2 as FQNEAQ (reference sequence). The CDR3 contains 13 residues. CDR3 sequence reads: CASNNRELGGYTF. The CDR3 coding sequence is TGTGCCAGCAACAACAGGGAACTGGGCGGCTACACCTTC.

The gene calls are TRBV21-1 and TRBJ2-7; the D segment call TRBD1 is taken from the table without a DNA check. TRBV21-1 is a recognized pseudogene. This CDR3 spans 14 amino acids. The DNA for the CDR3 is TGTGCCAGCAACAGGACAGGGGATGCCTACGAGCAGTACTTC. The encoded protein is CASNRTGDAYEQYF.

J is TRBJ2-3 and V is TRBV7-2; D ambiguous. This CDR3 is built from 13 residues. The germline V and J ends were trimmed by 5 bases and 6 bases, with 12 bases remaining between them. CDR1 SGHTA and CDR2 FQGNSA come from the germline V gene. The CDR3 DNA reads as TGTGCCAGCAGCGACCAGGTACTGGATACGCAGTATTTT. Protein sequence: CASSDQVLDTQYF.

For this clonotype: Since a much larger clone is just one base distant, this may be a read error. CDR3 DNA: TGTGCCAGCAGCTTTCGGTTGAGTCAGGGACAGCCATCCTACGAGCAGTACTTC. Protein sequence: CASSFRLSQGQPSYEQYF. The chain has TRBV7-2 and TRBJ2-7; the match to TRBD1 covers 7 bases. The V gene's germline CDR1 is SGHTA and CDR2 FQGNSA. CDR3 length: 18 amino acids. V was clipped by 3 bases and J by 1 base; unmatched bases: 15.

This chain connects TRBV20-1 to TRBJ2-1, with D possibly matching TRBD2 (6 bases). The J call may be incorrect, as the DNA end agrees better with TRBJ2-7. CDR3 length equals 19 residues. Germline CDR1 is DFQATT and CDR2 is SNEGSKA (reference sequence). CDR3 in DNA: TGCAGTGCTAGACCCCTTGGAGGACTGCGGGAAAGCTCCTACAATGAGCAGTACTTC. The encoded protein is CSARPLGGLRESSYNEQYF.

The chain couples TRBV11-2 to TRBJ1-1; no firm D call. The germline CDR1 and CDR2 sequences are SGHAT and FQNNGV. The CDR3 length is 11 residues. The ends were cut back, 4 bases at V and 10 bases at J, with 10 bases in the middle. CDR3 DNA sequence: TGTGCCAGCAGCTCCCGGGGTGGAGCTTTCTTT. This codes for CASSSRGGAFF.

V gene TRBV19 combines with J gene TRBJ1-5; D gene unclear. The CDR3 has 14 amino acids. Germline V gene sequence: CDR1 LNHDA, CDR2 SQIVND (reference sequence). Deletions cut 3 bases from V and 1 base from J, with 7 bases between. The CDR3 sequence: CASSMVSSNQPQHF. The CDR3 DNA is TGTGCCAGTAGTATGGTTAGCAGCAATCAGCCCCAGCATTTT. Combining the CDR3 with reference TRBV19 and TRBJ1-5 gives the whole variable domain DGGITQSPKYLFRKEGQNVTLSCEQNLNHDAMYWYRQDPGQGLRLIYYSQIVNDFQKGDIAEGYSVSREKKESFPLTVTSAQKNPTAFYLCASSMVSSNQPQHFGDGTRLSIL.

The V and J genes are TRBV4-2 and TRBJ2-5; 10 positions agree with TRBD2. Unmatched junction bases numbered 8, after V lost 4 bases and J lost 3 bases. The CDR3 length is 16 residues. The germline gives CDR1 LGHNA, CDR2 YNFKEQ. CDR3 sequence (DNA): TGTGCCAGCAGCCCAATCACCGGGACTAGCGAAGAGACCCAGTACTTC. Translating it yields CASSPITGTSEETQYF.

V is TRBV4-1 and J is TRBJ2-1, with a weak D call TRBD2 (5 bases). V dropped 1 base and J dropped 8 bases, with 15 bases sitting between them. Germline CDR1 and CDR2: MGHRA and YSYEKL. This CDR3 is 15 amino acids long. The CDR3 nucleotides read TGCGCCAGCAGCCAAGTGAGGGATTATCGAGATGAGCAGTTCTTC. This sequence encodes CASSQVRDYRDEQFF.

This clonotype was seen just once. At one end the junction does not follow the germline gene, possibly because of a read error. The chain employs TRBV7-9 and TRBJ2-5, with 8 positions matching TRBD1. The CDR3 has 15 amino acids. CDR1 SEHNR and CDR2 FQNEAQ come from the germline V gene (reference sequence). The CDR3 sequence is CANSPRSTGEETQYF. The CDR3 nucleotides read TGTGCCAACAGCCCCCGCTCGACAGGGGAAGAGACCCAGTACTTC.

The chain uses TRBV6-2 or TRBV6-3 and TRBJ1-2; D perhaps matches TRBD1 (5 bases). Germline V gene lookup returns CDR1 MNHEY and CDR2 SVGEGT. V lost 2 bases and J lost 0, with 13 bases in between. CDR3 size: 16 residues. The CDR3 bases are TGTGCCAGCAGTTACCAGGACAAGGCATCTAACTATGGCTACACCTTC. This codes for CASSYQDKASNYGYTF.

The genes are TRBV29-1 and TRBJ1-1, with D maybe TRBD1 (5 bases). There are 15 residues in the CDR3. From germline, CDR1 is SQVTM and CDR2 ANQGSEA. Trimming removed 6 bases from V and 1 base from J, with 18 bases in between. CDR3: CSVHRGELENTEAFF. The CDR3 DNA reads TGCAGCGTACATCGAGGGGAATTGGAGAACACTGAAGCTTTCTTT.

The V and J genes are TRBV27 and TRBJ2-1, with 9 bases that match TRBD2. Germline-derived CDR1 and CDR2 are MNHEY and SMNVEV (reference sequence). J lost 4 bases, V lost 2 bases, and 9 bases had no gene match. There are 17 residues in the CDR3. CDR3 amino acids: CASSLILVAGGYNEQFF. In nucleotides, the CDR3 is TGTGCCAGCAGTTTAATTTTGGTGGCGGGAGGGTACAATGAGCAGTTCTTC.

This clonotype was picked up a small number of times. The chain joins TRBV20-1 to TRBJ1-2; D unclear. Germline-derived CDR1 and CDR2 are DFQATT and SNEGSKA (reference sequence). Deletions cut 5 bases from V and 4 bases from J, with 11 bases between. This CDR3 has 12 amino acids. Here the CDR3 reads CSASPGAYGYTF. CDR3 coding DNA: TGCAGTGCTTCCCCGGGAGCCTATGGCTACACCTTC.

CDR3 DNA: TGTGCCAGCAACGAAACACGCACAGGGCCTAGGGCCAACGTCCTGACTTTC. Protein sequence: CASNETRTGPRANVLTF. The chain recombines TRBV7-9 with TRBJ2-6; D perhaps matches TRBD1 (6 bases). The V end lost 7 bases, the J end lost 5 bases, and 21 bases lay between the germline ends. The CDR3 is made up of 17 amino acids. CDR1 and CDR2 from the germline V gene are SEHNR and FQNEAQ (reference sequence).

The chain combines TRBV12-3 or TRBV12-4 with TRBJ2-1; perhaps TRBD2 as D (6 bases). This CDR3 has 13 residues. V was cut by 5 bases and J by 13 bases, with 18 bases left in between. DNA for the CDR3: TGTGCCAGCAGTCGACCCGGCCGGGAGACCCAGTTCTTC. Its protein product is CASSRPGRETQFF.

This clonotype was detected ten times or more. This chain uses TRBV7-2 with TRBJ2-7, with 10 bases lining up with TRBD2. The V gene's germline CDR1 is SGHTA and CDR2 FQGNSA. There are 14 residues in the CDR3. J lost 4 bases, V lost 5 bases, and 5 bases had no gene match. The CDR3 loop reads CASSQLAGTYEQYF. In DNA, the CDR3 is TGTGCCAGCAGCCAACTAGCGGGGACGTACGAGCAGTACTTC.

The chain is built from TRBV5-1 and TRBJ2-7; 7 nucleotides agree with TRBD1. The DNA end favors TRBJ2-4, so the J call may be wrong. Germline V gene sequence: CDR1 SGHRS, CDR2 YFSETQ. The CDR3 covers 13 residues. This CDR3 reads CASYDRVQNIQYF. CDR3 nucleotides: TGCGCCAGTTACGACAGGGTACAAAACATTCAGTACTTC.

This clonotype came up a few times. CDR3 bases: TGTGCCAGCAGCCAAGACGCAGGGGGCGTCTATGGCTACACCTTC. It codes for CASSQDAGGVYGYTF. The V and J genes are TRBV4-2 and TRBJ1-2, with 8 bases that match TRBD1. The trim removed 0 bases at V and 4 bases at J, leaving 4 bases unmatched. Germline lookup yields CDR1 LGHNA and CDR2 YNFKEQ. This CDR3 has 15 amino acids.

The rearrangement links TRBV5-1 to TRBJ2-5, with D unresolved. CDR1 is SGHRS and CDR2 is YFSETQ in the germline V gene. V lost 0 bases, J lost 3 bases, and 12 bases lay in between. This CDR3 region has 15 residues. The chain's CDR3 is CASSLVVGSKETQYF. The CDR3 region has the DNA TGCGCCAGCAGCTTGGTAGTCGGCAGCAAAGAGACCCAGTACTTC.